The source of this TCR beta chain is a study of identical twins. Study outcomes and limitations: Abundant beta clonotypes from cord blood bore fewer insertions; memory repertoires lacked this pattern.

Each CDR3 protein is one row after TCRdb ran MiXCR on the 5' RACE reads. The repertoire includes approximately 700,000 distinct CDR3 sequences, roughly 20% of them detected once, and around 13% sits in the top ten. This clonotype was found many times. Its matching antigen is unknown. In addition, the sample was reused for a study of T cells expressing NK-cell markers. That work adds: Sorting of alpha-beta TCR T cells alone was achieved in several experiments with an anti-gamma-delta TCR antibody. Where several donors were concerned, these clonotypes also led the CD3+CD56-NKG2C+ fraction.

The sequence came from a woman under 30 in good health. The sample comprised PBMCs.

As DNA, the CDR3 is TGTGCCAGCAGTCGTCCCACGGGACAGTACAATGAGCAGTTCTTC. This translates into CASSRPTGQYNEQFF. The chain links TRBV27 to TRBJ2-1; 7 positions match TRBD1. Germline CDR1 and CDR2: MNHEY and SMNVEV (reference sequence). V shed 5 bases, J shed 4 bases, and the junction held 8 bases outside the gene matches. The CDR3 length is 15 residues.